These 7 T cell receptor beta chains share one sample of origin, sequenced in a study of blood T cell repertoires in COVID-19. Using immunoSEQ multiplex PCR, the repertoire was profiled, and TCRdb retains in-frame clones only, with some absent. This table holds roughly 240,000 clones, about 86% found once. The specimen was peripheral blood. All receptors come from a woman between 25 and 40 years old who had recovered from COVID-19.

The rearrangement links TRBV3-1 (or the pseudogene TRBV3-2) to TRBJ2-1, with 16 bases aligning to TRBD2. This CDR3 has 17 residues. Unmatched junction bases numbered 11, after V lost 7 bases and J lost 8 bases. Germline V lookup: CDR1 LGHDT, CDR2 YNNKEL (reference sequence). The CDR3 protein is CASNSGTSGGAGDEQFF. The CDR3 bases are TGTGCCAGCAATTCCGGGACTAGCGGGGGGGCAGGCGATGAGCAGTTCTTC.

The chain links TRBV19 to TRBJ1-3; D is ambiguous. In germline, CDR1 is LNHDA, CDR2 SQIVND (reference sequence). The ends were cut back, 2 bases at V and 0 bases at J, with 11 bases in the middle. The CDR3 runs to 16 residues. The CDR3 coding sequence is TGTGCCAGTAGTATATCTTCAGGTGTCTCTGGAAACACCATATATTTT. Its translation is CASSISSGVSGNTIYF.

The rearrangement uses TRBV5-1 and TRBJ2-2; D possibly corresponds to TRBD1 (6 bases). This CDR3 is 16 amino acids long. The germline CDR1 and CDR2 sequences are SGHRS and YFSETQ. Trimming took off 0 bases at V and 2 bases at J, with 11 bases between the two ends. CDR3 sequence reads: CASSLVPGHNTGELFF. For the CDR3, the DNA is TGCGCCAGCAGCTTGGTCCCGGGACACAACACCGGGGAGCTGTTTTTT. Full variable domain (missing parts from reference TRBV5-1 and TRBJ2-2): KAGVTQTPRYLIKTRGQQVTLSCSPISGHRSVSWYQQTPGQGLQFLFEYFSETQRNKGNFPGRFSGRQFSNSRSEMNVSTLELGDSALYLCASSLVPGHNTGELFFGEGSRLTVL.

The chain carries TRBV7-8 and TRBJ1-4, with 10 bases identical to TRBD1. The J segment lost 7 bases and the V segment lost 5 bases, leaving 7 bases of the junction unmatched. The CDR3 sequence is 15 residues long. Per the germline V gene, CDR1 is SGHVS and CDR2 is FQNEAQ. CDR3 coding DNA: TGTGCCAGCAGCAGCCCGACAGGGGGCGGTGAAAAACTGTTTTTT. Encoded protein: CASSSPTGGGEKLFF.

This clone was detected only once. V and J are TRBV12-5 and TRBJ1-2, with TRBD1 matching 7 bases. The CDR3 length is 14 residues. Germline V gene data show CDR1 as LGHNT and CDR2 as FRNRAP. V shed 7 bases and J 6 bases; nucleotides not matched to a gene: 11. The CDR3 spells CASDQTGTLDGYTF. The CDR3 coding sequence is TGTGCTAGTGACCAGACAGGGACACTAGATGGCTACACCTTC.

In its sample, this clone was seen a few times. The chain couples TRBV2 to TRBJ2-2; no firm D call. Germline V CDR1 and CDR2: SNHLY, FYNNEI. V was cut by 2 bases and J by 1 base, with 8 bases left in between. CDR3 length equals 15 residues. The CDR3 loop is CASSETRQNTGELFF. DNA of the CDR3: TGTGCCAGCAGTGAAACGAGGCAGAACACCGGGGAGCTGTTTTTT.

The chain couples TRBV6-5 to TRBJ1-1; 8 bases are a match to TRBD1. V was clipped by 7 bases and J by 3 bases; unmatched bases: 4. The CDR3 sequence is 13 residues long. Germline V gene sequence: CDR1 MNHEY, CDR2 SVGAGI. The CDR3 region is CASTGGADTEAFF. The CDR3 DNA follows: TGTGCCAGCACAGGGGGCGCGGACACTGAAGCTTTCTTT.